This TCR beta chain was obtained from a study of early T cells in non-severe SARS-CoV-2 infection. Study-level background: Chains were unpaired, as sequencing was done on bulk RNA from unsorted whole blood. Whole-study findings and limits: The VDJdb matching leaned toward anti-spike CD8 responses and overlooked private and CD4 specificities.

TCRdb analysed the 5' RACE reads with MiXCR anew, one entry per CDR3 protein. The table has 70,000 to 95,000 distinct CDR3 sequences, about 11% seen once; the top ten hold 4.7%. There are many counts of this clonotype. What it recognizes is unknown. The sequenced sample consisted of whole blood. The origin of this receptor is an adult who was a healthcare worker with PCR-confirmed SARS-CoV-2 infection or an uninfected control (not recorded which).

The CDR3 region has the DNA TGTGCCAGCAGCTCAGACCCGAACACTGAAGCTTTCTTT. Its translation is CASSSDPNTEAFF. The chain carries TRBV7-3 and TRBJ1-1; no firm D call. This CDR3 comprises 13 residues. The germline V gene encodes CDR1 SGHTA and CDR2 FQGTGA. V was pared by 4 bases and J by 1 base, with 7 bases between.